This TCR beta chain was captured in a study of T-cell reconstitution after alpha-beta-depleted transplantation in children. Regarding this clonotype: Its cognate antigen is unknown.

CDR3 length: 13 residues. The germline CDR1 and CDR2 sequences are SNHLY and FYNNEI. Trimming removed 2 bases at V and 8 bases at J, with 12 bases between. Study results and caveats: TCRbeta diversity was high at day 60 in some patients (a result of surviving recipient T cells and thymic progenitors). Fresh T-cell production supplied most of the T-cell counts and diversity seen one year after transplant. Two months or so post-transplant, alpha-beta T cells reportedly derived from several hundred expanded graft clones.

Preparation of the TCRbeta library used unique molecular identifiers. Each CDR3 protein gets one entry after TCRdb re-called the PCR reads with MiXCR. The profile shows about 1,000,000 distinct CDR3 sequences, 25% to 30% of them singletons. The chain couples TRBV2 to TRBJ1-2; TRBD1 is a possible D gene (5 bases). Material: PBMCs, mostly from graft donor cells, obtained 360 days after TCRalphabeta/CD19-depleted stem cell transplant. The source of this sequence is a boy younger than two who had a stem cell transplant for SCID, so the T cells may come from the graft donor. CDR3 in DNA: TGTGCCAGCAGTGAATCAGGGAGAGGAGGCTACACCTTC. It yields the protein CASSESGRGGYTF.